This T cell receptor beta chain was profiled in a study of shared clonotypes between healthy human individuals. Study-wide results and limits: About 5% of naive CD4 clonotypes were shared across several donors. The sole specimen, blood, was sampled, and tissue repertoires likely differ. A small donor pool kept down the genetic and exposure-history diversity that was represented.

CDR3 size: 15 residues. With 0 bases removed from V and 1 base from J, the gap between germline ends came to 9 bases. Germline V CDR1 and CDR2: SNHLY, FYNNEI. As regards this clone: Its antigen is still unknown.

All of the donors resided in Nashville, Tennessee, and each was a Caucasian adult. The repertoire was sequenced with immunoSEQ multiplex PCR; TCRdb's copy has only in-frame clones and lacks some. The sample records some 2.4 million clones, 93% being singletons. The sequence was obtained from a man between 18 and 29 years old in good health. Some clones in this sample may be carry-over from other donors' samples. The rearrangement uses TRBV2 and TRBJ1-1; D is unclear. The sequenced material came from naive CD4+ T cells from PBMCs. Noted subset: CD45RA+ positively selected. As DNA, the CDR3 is TGTGCCAGCAGTGAAGCGCCACGGGGGAACACTGAAGCTTTCTTT. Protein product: CASSEAPRGNTEAFF.